This entry lists 5 T cell receptor beta chains sequenced from one sample in a study of T cell repertoires in cytomegalovirus infection. TCRdb re-derived calls from the reads in MiXCR, one entry per CDR3 protein. The sample has 100,000 to 150,000 distinct CDR3 sequences, almost 9% seen once; the top ten hold about a tenth. The sample consisted of PBMCs. Receptors originate from a human donor in good health (CMV status not recorded). Some clones in this sample may be carry-over from other donors' samples.

The chain joins TRBV6-5 to TRBJ1-1, with a weak D call TRBD1 (5 bases). The CDR3 runs 13 residues. Germline CDR1 is MNHEY and CDR2 is SVGAGI. V was pared by 5 bases and J by 0 bases, with 7 bases between. The CDR3, as DNA: TGTGCCAGCAGTGACAGCATGAACACTGAAGCTTTCTTT. It translates to CASSDSMNTEAFF.

This clonotype occurred many times. The V and J genes are TRBV15 and TRBJ2-5; no firm D call. CDR1 and CDR2 from the germline V gene are LNHNV and YYDKDF (reference sequence). V lost 1 base, J lost 5 bases, and 5 bases lay in between. The CDR3 has 12 residues. CDR3 DNA sequence: TGTGCCACCAGCAGAGCGGACGAGACCCAGTACTTC. This translates into CATSRADETQYF.

The rearrangement uses TRBV19 and TRBJ2-1; D gene uncertain. CDR3 length: 17 amino acids. Germline CDR1 reads LNHDA; CDR2 reads SQIVND (reference sequence). V was cut by 3 bases and J by 3 bases, with 18 bases left in between. The CDR3 loop reads CASSIGVYGVNYNEQFF. The DNA for the CDR3 is TGTGCCAGTAGTATTGGCGTCTATGGGGTGAACTACAATGAGCAGTTCTTC.

This clonotype came up many times. The chain links TRBV19 to TRBJ1-3; no firm D call. The CDR3 totals 15 residues. Germline V CDR1 and CDR2: LNHDA, SQIVND (reference sequence). Trimming stripped 6 bases from V and 0 bases from J, with 12 bases between. The CDR3 sequence is CASSRTASSGNTIYF. The CDR3 coding sequence is TGTGCCAGTAGCCGCACGGCCAGCTCTGGAAACACCATATATTTT. Filled out from reference TRBV19 and TRBJ1-3, the complete variable domain reads DGGITQSPKYLFRKEGQNVTLSCEQNLNHDAMYWYRQDPGQGLRLIYYSQIVNDFQKGDIAEGYSVSREKKESFPLTVTSAQKNPTAFYLCASSRTASSGNTIYFGEGSWLTVV.

Remarks on this clonotype: A read error may explain this, as a much larger clone is one base away. J is TRBJ2-1 and V is TRBV9; 12 bases line up with TRBD2. Looked up from germline, CDR1 is SGDLS and CDR2 is YYNGEE. This CDR3 contains 16 residues. The CDR3 DNA follows: TGTGTCAGCAGCGTAAAGGGACTAGCGGGCAACAATGAGCAGTTCTTC. Amino acid sequence: CVSSVKGLAGNNEQFF.